A selection of T cell receptor beta chains follows, all from one sample in a study of CD8 T cell repertoires and HIV-1 epitope variants. Their antigen targets remain unknown. Clones were sequenced by immunoSEQ multiplex PCR, and TCRdb holds only the in-frame ones, with some missing. The sample has a few thousand clones, around 65% seen once. Sample: cultured CD8+ T cells derived from PBMCs. The receptor set was obtained from a male donor with HIV. CDR3s include the opening cysteine and the closing phenylalanine or tryptophan. D genes are given only for firm matches. The listing skips clone size in some rows; elsewhere it reads once, few, many or a size class.

CASSLSSQETQYF TGTGCCAGCAGTTTATCGAGCCAAGAGACCCAGTACTTC TRBJ2-5 TRBV27 - few
CSVQGSYEQYF TGCAGCGTTCAGGGATCCTACGAGCAGTACTTC TRBJ2-7 TRBV29-1 - few
CASSPTGATYEQYF TGTGCCAGCAGTCCAACAGGGGCGACCTACGAGCAGTACTTC TRBJ2-7 TRBV28 TRBD1 few
CASTGNGEAFF TGCGCCAGCACCGGTAACGGTGAAGCTTTCTTT TRBJ1-1 TRBV5-1 - -
CASSVVWAPDRYQPQHF TGTGCCAGCAGCGTCGTTTGGGCTCCCGATCGATATCAGCCCCAGCATTTT TRBJ1-5 TRBV27 - -
CASSQEVGGAYEQYF TGTGCCAGCAGCCAAGAGGTAGGGGGAGCCTACGAGCAGTACTTC TRBJ2-7 TRBV4-2 - once
CASSLDSGQNDEQYF TGTGCCAGCAGCTTAGACTCGGGCCAGAACGACGAGCAGTACTTC TRBJ2-7 TRBV7-9 - -
CASSLSGGSYEAFF TGTGCCAGCAGCCTATCAGGGGGTAGCTATGAAGCTTTCTTT TRBJ1-1 TRBV7-9 TRBD1 -
CASSYQGVNEQYF TGTGCCAGCAGTTACCAGGGGGTGAACGAGCAGTACTTC TRBJ2-7 TRBV6-5 TRBD1 few
CASGGGWETQYF TGTGCCAGCGGCGGGGGCTGGGAGACCCAGTACTTC TRBJ2-5 TRBV27 - -
CASSLGESGKNIQYF TGTGCCAGCAGCTTAGGTGAATCTGGCAAAAACATTCAGTACTTC TRBJ2-4 TRBV7-9 - once
CASSLGLAGVSYQETQYF TGTGCCAGCAGCTTGGGACTAGCGGGGGTCTCGTACCAAGAGACCCAGTACTTC TRBJ2-5 TRBV5-6 TRBD2 -
CASSPYRGNSPLHF TGTGCCAGCAGTCCGTACAGGGGTAATTCACCCCTCCACTTT TRBJ1-6 TRBV28 TRBD1 -
CASSSTKDGRSGANVLTF TGTGCCAGCAGCTCAACAAAGGACGGTCGCTCTGGGGCCAACGTCCTGACTTTC TRBJ2-6 TRBV5-6 - -
CASKGTGITEAFF TGTGCCAGTAAAGGGACAGGGATCACTGAAGCTTTCTTT TRBJ1-1 TRBV19 TRBD1 -
CASSLSSGVDEQYF TGTGCCAGCAGCCTTAGTTCGGGGGTTGACGAGCAGTACTTC TRBJ2-7 TRBV27 - -
CASSPTVSSGNTIYF TGTGCCAGCAGTCCCACCGTGAGCTCTGGAAACACCATATATTTT TRBJ1-3 TRBV27 - -
CASSLTVAGEETQYF TGTGCTAGCAGCTTAACGGTGGCGGGAGAAGAGACCCAGTACTTC TRBJ2-5 TRBV7-7 TRBD2 -
CAKDRGNTGELFF TGTGCAAAGGACAGGGGGAACACCGGGGAGCTGTTTTTT TRBJ2-2 TRBV30 TRBD1 -
CASSLIRGSYNEQFF TGTGCCAGCAGTTTAATCAGGGGGTCCTACAATGAGCAGTTCTTC TRBJ2-1 TRBV28 TRBD1 -
CASMFIAGGLPEQFF TGTGCCAGCATGTTTATAGCGGGGGGGCTTCCTGAGCAGTTCTTC TRBJ2-1 TRBV28 TRBD2 -
CASSDSYEQYF TGTGCCAGCAGTGACTCCTACGAGCAGTACTTC TRBJ2-7 TRBV28 - -
CASSIPGQSNEQFF TGTGCCAGTAGTATACCCGGACAATCCAATGAGCAGTTCTTC TRBJ2-1 TRBV19 - -
CATSPTRVTDTQYF TGTGCCACCAGCCCAACTAGGGTGACAGATACGCAGTATTTT TRBJ2-3 TRBV15 - -
CASRGGFGYGYTF TGTGCCAGCAGAGGCGGCTTCGGCTATGGCTACACCTTC TRBJ1-2 TRBV7-8 - -
CASSQDRDRGGLGYTF TGCGCCAGCAGCCAAGATCGAGACAGGGGCGGTTTGGGCTACACCTTC TRBJ1-2 TRBV4-1 TRBD1 -
CASSQDRDSYNEQFF TGTGCCAGTAGTCAGGACAGGGACTCCTACAATGAGCAGTTCTTC TRBJ2-1 TRBV19 TRBD1 few
CAISEGDTEAFF TGTGCCATCAGTGAAGGGGACACTGAAGCTTTCTTT TRBJ1-1 TRBV10-3 - -
CASSLSLERGEETQYF TGTGCCAGCAGCTTGAGTTTAGAGCGGGGGGAAGAGACCCAGTACTTC TRBJ2-5 TRBV5-6 TRBD2 -
CASSLAGYGETQYF TGTGCCAGCAGCTTAGCAGGGTACGGGGAGACCCAGTACTTC TRBJ2-5 TRBV11-2 - once
CAWRDFGQGDPEAFF TGTGCCTGGAGAGATTTCGGACAGGGAGATCCTGAAGCTTTCTTT TRBJ1-1 TRBV30 TRBD1 few
CASSLSYKETQYF TGTGCCAGCAGTTTATCGTATAAAGAGACCCAGTACTTC TRBJ2-5 TRBV27 - once
CASSVGPGGYTF TGCGCCAGCAGCGTGGGGCCGGGGGGCTACACCTTC TRBJ1-2 TRBV5-1 - once
CASSLPTVTNTGELFF TGTGCCAGCAGTTTACCGACGGTTACGAACACCGGGGAGCTGTTTTTT TRBJ2-2 TRBV28 - -
CASSSGLGTEAFF TGTGCCAGCAGCTCAGGGTTGGGAACTGAAGCTTTCTTT TRBJ1-1 TRBV5-5 - -
CASRLVGLLASYNEQFF TGTGCAAGTCGCTTAGTGGGGTTGCTAGCCTCCTACAATGAGCAGTTCTTC TRBJ2-1 TRBV12-2 - -
CASSFGTSGSNEQFF TGTGCCAGCAGCTTTGGGACTAGCGGGAGTAATGAGCAGTTCTTC TRBJ2-1 TRBV11-1 TRBD2 few
CASSERTGRADQPQHF TGTGCCAGCAGTGAAAGGACAGGACGCGCGGATCAGCCCCAGCATTTT TRBJ1-5 TRBV6-1 TRBD1 -
CASSVRTSGTHEQFF TGTGCCAGCAGCGTTAGGACTAGCGGGACGCATGAGCAGTTCTTC TRBJ2-1 TRBV11-2 TRBD2 -
CASSSDRDEQFF TGTGCCAGCAGCTCGGACAGGGATGAGCAGTTCTTC TRBJ2-1 TRBV11-3 TRBD1 -
CASSQGWRQGSYEQYF TGCGCCAGCAGCCAAGGTTGGAGACAGGGGTCCTACGAGCAGTACTTC TRBJ2-7 TRBV4-3 TRBD1 -
CSVIGQGLWEKFF TGCAGCGTGATAGGACAGGGGCTTTGGGAAAAGTTCTTC TRBJ2-1 TRBV29-1 TRBD1 few
CASSSDVSAYEQYF TGTGCCAGCAGTTCAGATGTCTCGGCCTACGAGCAGTACTTC TRBJ2-7 TRBV28 - few
CASWGRSYEQYF TGTGCCAGTTGGGGGCGTTCCTACGAGCAGTACTTC TRBJ2-7 TRBV28 - -
CASSRTPEGNEQYF TGCGCCAGCAGCCGCACCCCGGAGGGTAACGAGCAGTACTTC TRBJ2-7 TRBV5-1 - -
CASSFGAEKLFF TGTGCCAGCAGTTTCGGAGCTGAAAAACTGTTTTTT TRBJ1-4 TRBV28 - -
CASSLSENSYGYTF TGTGCCAGCAGCTTAAGCGAAAACAGCTATGGCTACACCTTC TRBJ1-2 TRBV7-3 - few
CASSQDPVELDYGYTF TGCGCCAGCAGCCAAGATCCCGTCGAACTCGACTATGGCTACACCTTC TRBJ1-2 TRBV5-4 - few